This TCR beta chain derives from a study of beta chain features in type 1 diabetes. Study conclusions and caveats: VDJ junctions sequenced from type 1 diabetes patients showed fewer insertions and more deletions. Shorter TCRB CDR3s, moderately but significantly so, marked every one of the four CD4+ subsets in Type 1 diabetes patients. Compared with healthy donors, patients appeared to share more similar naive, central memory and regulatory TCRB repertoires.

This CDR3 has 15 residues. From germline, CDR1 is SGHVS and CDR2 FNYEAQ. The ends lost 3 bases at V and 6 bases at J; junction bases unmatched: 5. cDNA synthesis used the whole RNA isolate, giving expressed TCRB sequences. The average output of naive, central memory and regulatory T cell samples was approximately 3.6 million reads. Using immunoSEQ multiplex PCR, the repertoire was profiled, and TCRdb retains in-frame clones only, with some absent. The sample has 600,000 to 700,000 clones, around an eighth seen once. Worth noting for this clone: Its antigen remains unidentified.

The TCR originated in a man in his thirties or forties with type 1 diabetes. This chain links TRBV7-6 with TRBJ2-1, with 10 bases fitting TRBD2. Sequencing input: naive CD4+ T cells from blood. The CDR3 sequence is CASSFSGGPLNEQFF. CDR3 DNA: TGTGCCAGCAGCTTTAGCGGGGGGCCCCTCAATGAGCAGTTCTTC.